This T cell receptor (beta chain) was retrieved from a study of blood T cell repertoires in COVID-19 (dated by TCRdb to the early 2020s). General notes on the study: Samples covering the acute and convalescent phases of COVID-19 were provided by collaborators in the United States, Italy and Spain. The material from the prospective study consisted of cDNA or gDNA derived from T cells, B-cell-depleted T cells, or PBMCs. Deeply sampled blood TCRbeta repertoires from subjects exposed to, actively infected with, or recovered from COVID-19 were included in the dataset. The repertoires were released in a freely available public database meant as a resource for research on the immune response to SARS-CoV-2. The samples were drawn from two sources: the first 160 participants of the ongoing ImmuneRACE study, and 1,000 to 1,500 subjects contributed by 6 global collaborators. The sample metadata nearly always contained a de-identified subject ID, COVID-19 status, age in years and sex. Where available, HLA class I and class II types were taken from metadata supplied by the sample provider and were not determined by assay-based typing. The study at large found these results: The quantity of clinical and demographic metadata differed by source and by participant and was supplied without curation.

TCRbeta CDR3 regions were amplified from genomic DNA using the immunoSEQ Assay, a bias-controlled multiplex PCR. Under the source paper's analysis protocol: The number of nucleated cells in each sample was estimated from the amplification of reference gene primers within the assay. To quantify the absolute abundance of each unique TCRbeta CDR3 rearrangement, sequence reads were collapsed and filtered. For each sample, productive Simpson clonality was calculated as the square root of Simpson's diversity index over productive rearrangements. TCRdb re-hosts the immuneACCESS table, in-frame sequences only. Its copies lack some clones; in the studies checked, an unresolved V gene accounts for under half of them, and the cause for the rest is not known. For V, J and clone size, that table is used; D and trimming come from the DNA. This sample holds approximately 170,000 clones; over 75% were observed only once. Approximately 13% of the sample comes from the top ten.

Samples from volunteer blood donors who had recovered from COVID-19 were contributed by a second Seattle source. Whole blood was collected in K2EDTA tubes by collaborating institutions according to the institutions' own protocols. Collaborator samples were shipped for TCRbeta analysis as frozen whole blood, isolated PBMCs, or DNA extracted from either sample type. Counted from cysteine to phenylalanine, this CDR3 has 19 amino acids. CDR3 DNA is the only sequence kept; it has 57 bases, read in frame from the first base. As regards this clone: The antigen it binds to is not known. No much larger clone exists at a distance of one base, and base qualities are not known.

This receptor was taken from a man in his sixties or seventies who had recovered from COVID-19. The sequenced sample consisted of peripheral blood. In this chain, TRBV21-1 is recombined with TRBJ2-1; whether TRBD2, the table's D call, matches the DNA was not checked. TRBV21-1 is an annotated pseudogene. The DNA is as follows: TGTGCCAGCAGCAAAGTGCGTCTAGCGGGAGACGGAACATACAATGAGCAGTTCTTC. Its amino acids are CASSKVRLAGDGTYNEQFF.